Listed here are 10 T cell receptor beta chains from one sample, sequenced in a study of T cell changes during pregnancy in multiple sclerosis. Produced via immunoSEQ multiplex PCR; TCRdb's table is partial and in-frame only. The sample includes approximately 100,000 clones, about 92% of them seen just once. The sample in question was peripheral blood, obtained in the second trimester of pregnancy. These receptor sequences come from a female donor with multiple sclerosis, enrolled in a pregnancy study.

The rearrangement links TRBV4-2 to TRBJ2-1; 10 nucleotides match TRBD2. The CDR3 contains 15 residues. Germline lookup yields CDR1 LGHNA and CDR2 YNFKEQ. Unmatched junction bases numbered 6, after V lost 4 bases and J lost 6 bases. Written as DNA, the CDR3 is TGTGCCAGCAGCCTTTTTTTAGCGGGAGGCAATGAGCAGTTCTTC. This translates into CASSLFLAGGNEQFF.

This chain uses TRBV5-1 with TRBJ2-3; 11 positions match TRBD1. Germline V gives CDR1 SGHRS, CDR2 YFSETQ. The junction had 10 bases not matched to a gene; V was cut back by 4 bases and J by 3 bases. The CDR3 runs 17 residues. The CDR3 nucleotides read TGCGCCAGCAGCGTAACTCCCGGGACAGGGGGGACAGATACGCAGTATTTT. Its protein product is CASSVTPGTGGTDTQYF.

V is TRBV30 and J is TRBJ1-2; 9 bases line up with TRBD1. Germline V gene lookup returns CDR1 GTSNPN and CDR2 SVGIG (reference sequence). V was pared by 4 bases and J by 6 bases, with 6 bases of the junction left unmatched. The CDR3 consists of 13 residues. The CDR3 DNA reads TGTGCCTGGACGACGCGGACAGGGGATGGCTACACCTTC. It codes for CAWTTRTGDGYTF.

CDR3 region: CASSPAGKGPTEAFF. CDR3 DNA: TGTGCCAGCAGCCCCGCCGGTAAGGGGCCCACTGAAGCTTTCTTT. The chain combines TRBV7-3 with TRBJ1-1; a possible D gene is TRBD1 (5 bases). Germline-derived CDR1 and CDR2 are SGHTA and FQGTGA. V dropped 5 bases and J dropped 4 bases, with 17 bases sitting between them. This CDR3 comprises 15 residues.

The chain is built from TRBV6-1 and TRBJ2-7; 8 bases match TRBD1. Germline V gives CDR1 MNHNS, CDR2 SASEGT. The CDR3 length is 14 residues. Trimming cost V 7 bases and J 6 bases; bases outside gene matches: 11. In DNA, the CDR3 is TGTGCCAGCACTAAGGACAGGGTCGGGAGCGAGCAGTACTTC. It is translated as CASTKDRVGSEQYF.

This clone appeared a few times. CDR3 sequence: CASDVGTGVPKDEAFF. CDR3 nucleotide sequence: TGTGCCTCGGATGTGGGGACAGGGGTGCCCAAGGATGAAGCTTTCTTT. The chain links TRBV30 to TRBJ1-1; 10 bases match TRBD1. CDR3 length: 16 residues. The V gene's germline CDR1 is GTSNPN and CDR2 SVGIG (reference sequence). The ends lost 7 bases at V and 7 bases at J; junction bases unmatched: 18.

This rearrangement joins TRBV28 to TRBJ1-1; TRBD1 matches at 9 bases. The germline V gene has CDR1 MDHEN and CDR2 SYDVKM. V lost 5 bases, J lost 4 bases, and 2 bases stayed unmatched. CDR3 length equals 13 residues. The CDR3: CASSTGGGTEAFF. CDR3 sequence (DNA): TGTGCCAGCAGTACAGGGGGCGGCACTGAAGCTTTCTTT.

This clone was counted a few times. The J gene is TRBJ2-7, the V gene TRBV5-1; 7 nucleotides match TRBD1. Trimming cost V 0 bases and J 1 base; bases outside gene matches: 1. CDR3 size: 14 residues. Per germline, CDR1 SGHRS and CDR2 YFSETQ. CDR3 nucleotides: TGCGCCAGCAGCTTGGGACAGGGATCCTACGAGCAGTACTTC. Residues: CASSLGQGSYEQYF.

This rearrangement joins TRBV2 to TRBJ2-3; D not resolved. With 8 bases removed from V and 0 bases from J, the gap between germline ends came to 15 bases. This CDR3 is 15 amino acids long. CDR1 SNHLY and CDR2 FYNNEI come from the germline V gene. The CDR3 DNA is TGTGCCAGCCGAAGCCAGACTCTAAGCACAGATACGCAGTATTTT. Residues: CASRSQTLSTDTQYF.

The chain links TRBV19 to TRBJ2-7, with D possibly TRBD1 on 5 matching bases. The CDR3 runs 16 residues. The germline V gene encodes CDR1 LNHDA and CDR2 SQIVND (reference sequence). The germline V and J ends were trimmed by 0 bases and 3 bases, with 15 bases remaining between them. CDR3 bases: TGTGCCAGTAGTATAGAGGTGACAGCTCGCCACTACGAGCAGTACTTC. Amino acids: CASSIEVTARHYEQYF.